The subject of this entry is one TCR beta chain. This clone was seen a few times. Its antigen specificity is not known. Qualities for individual bases were not recorded, and no much larger clone is one base off. TCRbeta CDR3 regions were amplified from genomic DNA by means of the immunoSEQ Assay, a bias-controlled multiplex PCR. On the authors' methods: The number of nucleated cells in each sample was estimated by amplification of reference gene primers within the assay. To quantify the absolute abundance of each unique TCRbeta CDR3 rearrangement, sequence reads were collapsed and filtered. For each sample, productive Simpson clonality was calculated by taking the square root of Simpson's diversity index across productive rearrangements. In TCRdb, the immuneACCESS table is reduced to in-frame sequences with V and J assigned. These tables do not hold every clone; where another copy was compared, an unresolved V gene accounts for under half, and the others remain unexplained. V, J and clone size derive from that table, while D and trimming were established from the DNA sequence. The sample table records approximately 440,000 clones; less than 95% of these occur just once. The top ten hold approximately 0.55% of the sample.

This entry belongs to a study of blood T cell repertoires in COVID-19 (TCRdb year 2020). Regarding the study in general: Samples covering the acute and convalescent phases of COVID-19 were provided by collaborators in the United States, Italy and Spain. The material from the prospective study consisted of cDNA or gDNA derived from T cells, B-cell-depleted T cells, or PBMCs. The dataset comprised deeply sampled blood TCRbeta repertoires from subjects exposed to, actively infected with, or recovered from COVID-19. A freely available public database, intended as a resource for researchers studying the immune response to SARS-CoV-2, is where the repertoires were released. Samples were obtained from the ongoing ImmuneRACE study (first 160 participants) and from some 1,200 subjects provided by 6 global collaborators. The sample metadata nearly always contained a de-identified subject ID, COVID-19 status, age in years and sex. Where available, HLA class I and class II types were taken from metadata supplied by the sample provider and were not determined by assay-based typing.

Enrolling through a virtual design, the prospective study's participants ranged in age from roughly 18 to 95 years and lived across some 23 United States geographic areas. To assign participants to cohorts, the prospective study relied on clinical history that participants themselves reported in a screening survey and a study questionnaire. For ImmuneRACE Cohort 3, a participant was defined as recovered based on two consecutive negative NP/OP PCR tests, clearance by a healthcare professional, or resolution of symptoms. In the prospective study, whole blood, serum and a nasopharyngeal or oropharyngeal swab were collected from each participant by mobile phlebotomists. Additional blood draws and questionnaires over an approximately 2-month period could optionally be provided by prospective study participants. Before DNA extraction, prospective study blood samples were shipped either frozen or at room temperature.

What the authors observed across the whole study: Clinical and demographic metadata were provided uncurated, with the amount varying by source and participant.

The TCR was taken from a man between 18 and 35 years old who had recovered from COVID-19. Sequenced: PBMCs or T cells enriched from blood (not recorded which).

The CDR3 region has the sequence CAADSEGDYGYTF. The nucleotide sequence is TGTGCCGCCGACTCAGAGGGGGACTATGGCTACACCTTC. The chain couples TRBV2 to TRBJ1-2; TRBD1 could be the D gene, as 6 bases match. The germline V gene encodes CDR1 SNHLY and CDR2 FYNNEI. V and J lose 11 bases and 3 bases, and a span of 16 bases separates them. The CDR3 spans 13 residues, from the cysteine through the phenylalanine. The entry retains the CDR3 DNA only, 39 bases that are in frame from base 1.